This T cell receptor beta chain was recorded in a study of blood T cell repertoires in COVID-19 (dated by TCRdb to 2019 to 2021). Context from the whole study: Samples from collaborators originated in the United States, Italy and Spain and spanned both the acute and convalescent phases of COVID-19. The prospective study material was composed of cDNA or gDNA derived from T cells, B-cell-depleted T cells, or PBMCs. Subjects who had been exposed to COVID-19, were actively infected with it, or had recovered from it provided the deeply sampled blood TCRbeta repertoires that made up the dataset. A freely available public database, intended as a resource for researchers studying the immune response to SARS-CoV-2, is where the repertoires were released. Samples were obtained from the ongoing ImmuneRACE study (first 160 participants) and from some 1,300 subjects provided by 6 global collaborators. The sample metadata nearly always contained a de-identified subject ID, COVID-19 status, age in years and sex. Where HLA class I and class II types were available, the types were taken from metadata supplied by the sample provider, not from assay-based typing. The investigation overall reported the following: Clinical and demographic metadata were provided uncurated, with the amount varying by source and participant.

In the case of this clone: The antigen it binds to is not known. Base qualities are not provided; no much larger clone lies one nucleotide away.

TCRbeta CDR3 regions were amplified from genomic DNA using the immunoSEQ Assay, a bias-controlled multiplex PCR. The source study handled its data this way. The number of nucleated cells in each sample was estimated from the amplification of reference gene primers within the assay. Sequence reads were collapsed and filtered to measure the absolute abundance of every unique TCRbeta CDR3 rearrangement. For each sample, productive Simpson clonality was calculated as the square root of Simpson's diversity index across productive rearrangements. TCRdb's version of the immuneACCESS table is confined to in-frame rearrangements and falls short of the full clone set. An unresolved V gene accounts for under half of the shortfall where checked; the remainder is of unknown origin. V, J and clone size reflect that table, while D and trimming were determined from the DNA. The sample records about 180,000 clones, roughly nine tenths of which are singletons. 2% to 2.5% of the sample is taken by the ten largest.

Participants in the prospective study were enrolled through a virtual design, were aged roughly 18 to 100 years, and lived in roughly 26 United States geographic areas. In the prospective study, participants were assigned to cohorts based on the clinical history participants reported in a screening survey and a study questionnaire. Each participant in the prospective study had whole blood, serum and a nasopharyngeal or oropharyngeal swab collected by mobile phlebotomists. Over a roughly two-month period, participants in the prospective study had the option of providing additional blood draws and questionnaires. Before DNA extraction, prospective study blood samples were shipped either frozen or at room temperature. From its cysteine to its phenylalanine, the CDR3 spans 18 amino acids. Only the CDR3 part of the read is kept: 54 bases, read in frame from the first base. According to the germline V gene, CDR1 reads LGHNT and CDR2 reads FRNRAP. Trimming removed 2 bases from V and 2 bases from J, leaving 22 bases between the germline ends.

The rearranged chain carries TRBV12-5 and TRBJ2-7; TRBD2 is a weak D gene call, 7 bases matching. Source material: PBMCs or T cells enriched from blood (not recorded which). The receptor's source is a woman in her thirties or forties with acute COVID-19. The base sequence is TGTGCTAGTGGTTTGCCGGTAGGGGGGGAGGTCACCCCCTACGAGCAGTACTTC. Translated, this gives CASGLPVGGEVTPYEQYF.